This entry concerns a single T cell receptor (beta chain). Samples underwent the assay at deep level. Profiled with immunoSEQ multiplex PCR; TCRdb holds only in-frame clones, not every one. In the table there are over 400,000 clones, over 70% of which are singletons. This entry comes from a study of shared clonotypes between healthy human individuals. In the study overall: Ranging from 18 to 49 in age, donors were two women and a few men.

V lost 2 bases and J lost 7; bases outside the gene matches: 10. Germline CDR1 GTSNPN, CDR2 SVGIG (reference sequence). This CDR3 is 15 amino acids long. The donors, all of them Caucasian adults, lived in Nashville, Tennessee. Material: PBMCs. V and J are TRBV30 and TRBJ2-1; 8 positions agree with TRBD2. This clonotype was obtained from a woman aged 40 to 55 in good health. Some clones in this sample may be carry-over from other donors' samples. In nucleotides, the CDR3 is TGTGCCTGGAGTCTACGGGAGGGCCGTTGGAATGAGCAGTTCTTC. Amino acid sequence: CAWSLREGRWNEQFF.